Listed here are 10 T cell receptor beta chains from one sample, sequenced in a study of T cell responses to AZD1222 COVID-19 vaccine (dated by TCRdb to about 2021). The protocol used for the library was the immunoSEQ multiplex PCR assay. TCRdb re-hosts the immuneACCESS table, in-frame sequences only. Its copies lack some clones; in the studies checked, an unresolved V gene accounts for under half of them, and the cause for the rest is not known. The sample profile shows some 130,000 clones; just over 90% of them were found once. The biggest ten clones account for about 1.1% of the sample. The sample's time point label is to be understood as: about 28 days (+/-7) after the second vaccine dose. The input for sequencing was peripheral blood, taken 28 days after the second AZD1222 dose. The receptors were gathered from an adult who received the AZD1222 COVID-19 vaccine.

The chain is built from TRBV6-5 and TRBJ1-5; 8 bases align to TRBD1. In germline, CDR1 is MNHEY, CDR2 SVGAGI. V was pared by 5 bases and J by 3 bases, with 6 bases of the junction left unmatched. This CDR3 contains 15 residues. The CDR3 loop reads CASSRQGANNQPQHF. The CDR3 DNA reads TGTGCCAGCAGTCGTCAGGGGGCAAACAATCAGCCCCAGCATTTT.

The chain has TRBV28 and TRBJ2-2; TRBD1 agrees at 10 bases. Germline V gene data show CDR1 as MDHEN and CDR2 as SYDVKM. V was clipped by 5 bases and J by 5 bases; unmatched bases: 8. The CDR3 extends over 16 amino acids. Here the CDR3 DNA reads TGTGCCAGCAGTCTTACGCTGGGACAGGGGACCGGGGAGCTGTTTTTT. This codes for CASSLTLGQGTGELFF.

This chain joins TRBV11-3 and TRBJ1-2; no reliable D call. V was cut by 1 base and J by 0 bases, with 3 bases left in between. Germline CDR1 and CDR2: SGHNT and YENEEA. This CDR3 comprises 13 residues. The CDR3 bases are TGTGCCAGCAGCTTAGCAGCTAACTATGGCTACACCTTC. Protein: CASSLAANYGYTF.

The V and J genes are TRBV7-8 and TRBJ2-1; possibly TRBD1 or TRBD2 for D (5 bases each). This CDR3 spans 16 amino acids. Per the germline V gene, CDR1 is SGHVS and CDR2 is FQNEAQ. Trimming pared 6 bases from V and 0 bases from J, leaving 15 bases between. CDR3 loop: CASSSSGGTSYNEQFF. The CDR3 DNA follows: TGTGCCAGCAGTTCATCTGGGGGAACCTCCTACAATGAGCAGTTCTTC.

DNA of the CDR3: TGCAGCGTTGCGGGTCAGGGACTAGCGGGAGGAATTACCTACAATGAGCAGTTCTTC. Translated: CSVAGQGLAGGITYNEQFF. The genes are TRBV29-1 and TRBJ2-1; 15 nucleotides agree with TRBD2. Germline-derived CDR1 and CDR2 are SQVTM and ANQGSEA. The J segment lost 2 bases and the V segment lost 4 bases, leaving 12 bases of the junction unmatched. CDR3 length equals 19 residues.

Written as DNA, the CDR3 is TGCGCCAGCAGACGACGAGCGGGAGGCCACGAGCAGTACTTC. It translates to CASRRRAGGHEQYF. The chain combines TRBV4-1 with TRBJ2-7; 9 nucleotides align to TRBD2. The CDR3 loop spans 14 amino acids. J lost 5 bases, V lost 6 bases, and 8 bases had no gene match. From germline, CDR1 is MGHRA and CDR2 YSYEKL.

The V gene is TRBV27, the J gene TRBJ1-1; possible D gene TRBD1, 6 bases. This CDR3 region has 15 residues. Trimming removed 8 bases at V and 10 bases at J, with 26 bases between. Germline V lookup: CDR1 MNHEY, CDR2 SMNVEV (reference sequence). Here the CDR3 DNA reads TGTGCCAGCGGCCGGCCCGGGACACTCCCCACGGGAGCTTTCTTT. It is translated as CASGRPGTLPTGAFF.

This sequence joins TRBV5-1 and TRBJ2-5, with D hard to call. Between the trimmed V and J ends, which lost 4 bases and 5 bases, there was a span of 18 bases. Per germline, CDR1 SGHRS and CDR2 YFSETQ. The CDR3 consists of 15 residues. The CDR3 DNA reads as TGCGCCAGCAGCCCCGCGAGTGGCACAAGTGAGACCCAGTACTTC. Residues: CASSPASGTSETQYF.

V is TRBV11-3 and J is TRBJ2-2; D gene unclear. This CDR3 contains 14 residues. V lost 5 bases, J lost 4 bases, and 11 bases lay in between. In germline, CDR1 is SGHNT, CDR2 YENEEA. The CDR3, as DNA: TGTGCCAGCAGCCCCGCCCAGATCACCGGGGAGCTGTTTTTT. This sequence encodes CASSPAQITGELFF. Complete variable domain (other parts from reference TRBV11-3 and TRBJ2-2): EAGVVQSPRYKIIEKKQPVAFWCNPISGHNTLYWYLQNLGQGPELLIRYENEEAVDDSQLPKDRFSAERLKGVDSTLKIQPAELGDSAVYLCASSPAQITGELFFGEGSRLTVL.

This clone occurred once. The rearrangement uses TRBV15 and TRBJ1-5; 9 bases are shared with TRBD1. The ends lost 1 base at V and 0 bases at J; junction bases unmatched: 4. Per the germline V gene, CDR1 is LNHNV and CDR2 is YYDKDF (reference sequence). The CDR3 totals 17 residues. This CDR3 is CATSRGTGAYSNQPQHF. In DNA form, the CDR3 reads TGTGCCACCAGCAGAGGGACAGGGGCCTATAGCAATCAGCCCCAGCATTTT.